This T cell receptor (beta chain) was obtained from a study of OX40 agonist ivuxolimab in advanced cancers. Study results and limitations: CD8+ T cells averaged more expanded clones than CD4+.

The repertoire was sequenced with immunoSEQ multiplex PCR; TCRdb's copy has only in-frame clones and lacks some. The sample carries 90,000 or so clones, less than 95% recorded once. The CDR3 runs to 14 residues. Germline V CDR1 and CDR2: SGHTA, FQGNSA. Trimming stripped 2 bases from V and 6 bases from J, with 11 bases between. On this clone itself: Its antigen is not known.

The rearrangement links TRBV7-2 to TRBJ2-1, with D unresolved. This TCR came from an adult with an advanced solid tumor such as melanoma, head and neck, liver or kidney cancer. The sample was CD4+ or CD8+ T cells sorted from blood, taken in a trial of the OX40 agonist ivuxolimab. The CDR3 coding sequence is TGTGCCAGCAGCTTAACTCTCTTAATCAATGAGCAGTTCTTC. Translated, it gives CASSLTLLINEQFF.